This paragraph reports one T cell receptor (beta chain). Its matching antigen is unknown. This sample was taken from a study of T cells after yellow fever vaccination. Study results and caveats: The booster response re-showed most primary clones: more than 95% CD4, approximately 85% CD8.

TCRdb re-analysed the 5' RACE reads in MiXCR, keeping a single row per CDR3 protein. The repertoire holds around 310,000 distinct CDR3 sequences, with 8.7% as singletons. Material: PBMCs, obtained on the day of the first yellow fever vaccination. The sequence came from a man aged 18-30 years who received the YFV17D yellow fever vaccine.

The CDR3 coding sequence is TGTGCCAGTAGTAGCTTGGCAGGACAAGAGACCCAGTACTTC. This sequence encodes CASSSLAGQETQYF. This chain joins TRBV19 and TRBJ2-5; D remains ambiguous. The V end was cut by 4 bases, the J end by 2 bases, with 11 bases between. The CDR3 consists of 14 residues. Germline V gene sequence: CDR1 LNHDA, CDR2 SQIVND (reference sequence).